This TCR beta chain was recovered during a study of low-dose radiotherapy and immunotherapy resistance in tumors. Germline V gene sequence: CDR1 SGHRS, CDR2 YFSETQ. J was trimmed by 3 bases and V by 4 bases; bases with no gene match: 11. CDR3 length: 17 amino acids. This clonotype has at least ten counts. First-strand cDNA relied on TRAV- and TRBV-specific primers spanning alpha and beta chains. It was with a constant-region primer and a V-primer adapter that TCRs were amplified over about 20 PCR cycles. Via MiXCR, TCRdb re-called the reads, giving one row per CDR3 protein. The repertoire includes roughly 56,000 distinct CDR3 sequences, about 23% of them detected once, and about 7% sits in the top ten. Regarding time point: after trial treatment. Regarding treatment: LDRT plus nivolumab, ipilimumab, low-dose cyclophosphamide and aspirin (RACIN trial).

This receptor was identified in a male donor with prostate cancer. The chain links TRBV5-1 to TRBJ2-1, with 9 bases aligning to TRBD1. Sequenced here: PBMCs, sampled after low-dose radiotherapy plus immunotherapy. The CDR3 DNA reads TGCGCCAGCAGCATTACATTACAGGGGGCAAACTACAATGAGCAGTTCTTC. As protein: CASSITLQGANYNEQFF.